The 14 T cell receptor beta chains below were found in one sample sequenced in a study of blood T cell repertoires in COVID-19. The data were produced by immunoSEQ multiplex PCR, yet TCRdb's version contains in-frame clones alone and is incomplete. The table has approximately 210,000 clones, 80% seen once. The sample comprised PBMCs or T cells enriched from blood (not recorded which). The receptors derive from a man in his thirties or forties with acute COVID-19.

The rearrangement links TRBV28 to TRBJ1-2, with D hard to call. The V gene's germline CDR1 is MDHEN and CDR2 SYDVKM. The CDR3 is 14 residues long. V was trimmed by 5 bases and J by 1 base, leaving 11 bases between them. Here the CDR3 reads CASSALGFNYGYTF. In DNA form, the CDR3 reads TGTGCCAGCAGTGCACTAGGGTTTAACTATGGCTACACCTTC.

The chain's CDR3 is CASSLTSGERGIQYF. The CDR3 coding sequence is TGCGCCAGCAGCCTGACTAGCGGGGAAAGGGGCATTCAGTACTTC. The chain uses TRBV5-1 and TRBJ2-4, with 11 positions matching TRBD2. CDR1 is SGHRS, CDR2 YFSETQ, per germline. The CDR3 totals 15 residues. Unmatched junction bases numbered 9, after V lost 4 bases and J lost 9 bases.

CDR3 residues: CASSQGGGVAEAFF. As DNA, the CDR3 is TGCGCCAGCAGCCAAGGAGGAGGGGTGGCTGAAGCTTTCTTT. The chain employs TRBV4-1 and TRBJ1-1; a possible D gene is TRBD1 (5 bases). The length of the CDR3 is 14 residues. CDR1 and CDR2 (germline): MGHRA, YSYEKL. The V end lost 1 base, the J end lost 6 bases, and 12 bases lay between the germline ends.

The CDR3 DNA is TGTGCCAGCTCACCACCGATGAGGGGGTTTGTGAACACTGAAGCTTTCTTT. This gives the protein CASSPPMRGFVNTEAFF. The V gene is TRBV18, the J gene TRBJ1-1; a weak D match, TRBD1 (6 bases). The V gene lost 0 bases and the J gene lost 0 bases, with 14 bases spanning the gap. Germline-derived CDR1 and CDR2 are KGHSH and LQKENI. This CDR3 comprises 17 residues.

The gene calls are TRBV9 and TRBJ2-2, with 7 bases aligning to TRBD2. Germline V gives CDR1 SGDLS, CDR2 YYNGEE. This CDR3 is built from 18 residues. Trimming at V came to 4 bases and at J to 5 bases, leaving 17 bases not matched to a gene. The DNA of the CDR3 is TGTGCCAGCAGCCCCAGCTGGGGAGGGTCGCTAGGTACCGGGGAGCTGTTTTTT. Translation gives CASSPSWGGSLGTGELFF.

This clone is termed large. The rearrangement uses TRBV6-5 and TRBJ2-5; D is ambiguous. CDR1 MNHEY and CDR2 SVGAGI come from the germline V gene. Trimming cost V 2 bases and J 4 bases, with 8 bases left between them. This CDR3 region has 13 residues. Written as DNA, the CDR3 is TGTGCCAGCAGTTACGTAAACAGAGAGACCCAGTACTTC. It encodes CASSYVNRETQYF.

The rearrangement joins TRBV27 to TRBJ1-6; 9 nucleotides agree with TRBD1. Germline V gives CDR1 MNHEY, CDR2 SMNVEV (reference sequence). V was pared by 10 bases and J by 3 bases, with 7 bases of the junction left unmatched. The CDR3 spans 15 residues. CDR3 amino acids: CATSDRGDYNSPLHF. DNA of the CDR3: TGTGCCACCTCCGACAGGGGGGACTATAATTCACCCCTCCACTTT.

The J gene is TRBJ1-5, the V gene TRBV7-9; a weak D match, TRBD1 (5 bases). This CDR3 spans 15 amino acids. Trimming shortened V by 5 bases and J by 1 base, and 12 bases separated the two germline ends. Germline V gene lookup returns CDR1 SEHNR and CDR2 FQNEAQ (reference sequence). CDR3 DNA: TGTGCCAGCAGCCCAAGGGGAGGGAGCAATCAGCCCCAGCATTTT. It encodes CASSPRGGSNQPQHF.

The chain employs TRBV27 and TRBJ1-1; D not resolved. V lost 8 bases and J 0 bases, leaving 10 bases between the germline ends. The germline CDR1 and CDR2 sequences are MNHEY and SMNVEV (reference sequence). The CDR3 length is 13 residues. The CDR3 DNA sequence: TGTGCCAGCCGAGGAACATTGAACACTGAAGCTTTCTTT. Translating it yields CASRGTLNTEAFF.

This chain uses TRBV27 with TRBJ2-7; tentatively, D is TRBD1 (7 bases). With 8 bases removed from V and 7 bases from J, the gap between germline ends came to 18 bases. Germline V gene data show CDR1 as MNHEY and CDR2 as SMNVEV (reference sequence). The CDR3 sequence is 13 residues long. The CDR3 here is CASWGTVAGEQYF. DNA for the CDR3: TGTGCCAGCTGGGGGACAGTGGCGGGGGAGCAGTACTTC.

This chain connects TRBV5-6 to TRBJ2-1, with TRBD1 matching 8 bases. Germline CDR1 is SGHDT and CDR2 is YYEEEE. The V and J ends lost 7 bases and 6 bases, in that order; junction bases with no gene match: 12. The CDR3 is 15 amino acids. CDR3 residues: CASSSGTGIFNEQFF. In DNA form, the CDR3 reads TGTGCCAGCTCCTCCGGGACAGGCATCTTCAATGAGCAGTTCTTC.

This sequence joins TRBV28 and TRBJ1-1, with 10 nucleotides matching TRBD1. V lost 4 bases, J lost 0 bases, and 5 bases stayed unmatched. The V gene's germline CDR1 is MDHEN and CDR2 SYDVKM. This CDR3 has 16 residues. CDR3: CASSSRQGAMNTEAFF. The DNA of the CDR3 is TGTGCCAGCAGTTCCAGACAGGGGGCAATGAACACTGAAGCTTTCTTT. Full variable domain (missing parts from reference TRBV28 and TRBJ1-1): DVKVTQSSRYLVKRTGEKVFLECVQDMDHENMFWYRQDPGLGLRLIYFSYDVKMKEKGDIPEGYSVSREKKERFSLILESASTNQTSMYLCASSSRQGAMNTEAFFGQGTRLTVV.

This chain connects TRBV28 to TRBJ2-3; D call uncertain. Germline assignment: CDR1 MDHEN and CDR2 SYDVKM. Trimming took 8 bases from V and 0 from J, leaving 12 bases between them. This CDR3 region has 14 residues. DNA for the CDR3: TGTGCCAGCGTTGGGCCGATAAGCACAGATACGCAGTATTTT. Residues: CASVGPISTDTQYF.

This chain joins TRBV30 and TRBJ1-2, with D perhaps matching TRBD1 (5 bases). This CDR3 comprises 13 residues. The germline V gene encodes CDR1 GTSNPN and CDR2 SVGIG (reference sequence). V was shortened by 0 bases and J by 14 bases, with 19 bases between the two germline ends. CDR3 sequence: CAWSVAMRGTGTF. The CDR3 region has the DNA TGTGCCTGGAGTGTAGCGATGAGAGGAACAGGTACCTTC.